This TCR beta chain was identified in a study of shared clonotypes between healthy human individuals. Assay used: immunoSEQ multiplex PCR; TCRdb lists only in-frame clones, some missing. There are 1.6 million or so clones in the sample; 96% occur only once, and roughly 1.2% lies in the top ten. General study points: Between a few donors, naive CD4 clonotypes were shared at a level of approximately 5%.

Trimming removed 3 bases at V and 5 bases at J, with 8 bases between. The CDR3 spans 12 residues. Germline V gives CDR1 SEHNR, CDR2 FQNEAQ (reference sequence). A word on this clone: Its specificity is unknown.

The TCR sequence derives from a man aged 25 to 40 in good health. Sequencing was performed on naive CD4+ T cells sorted from blood. This sample's subset: CD45RA+ positively selected. This chain joins TRBV7-9 and TRBJ2-7; D unresolved. Written as DNA, the CDR3 is TGTGCCAGCAGCTTTGGGATGGACGAGCAGTACTTC. This codes for CASSFGMDEQYF.